The rows below give T cell receptor beta chains drawn from one sample of a study of shared clonotypes between healthy human individuals. TCRdb keeps only in-frame clones here, not all; method: immunoSEQ multiplex PCR. The table includes 2 million to 3 million clones, approximately 90% detected once. The source material was naive CD4+ T cells sorted from blood. Source of these receptors: a man between 18 and 29 years old in good health. Each CDR3 is given with its conserved first and last residue. The size of a clone is reported for some rows only, either as once, few or many, or as a class for expanded clones.

clone size	V gene	J gene	CDR3 protein
NA	TRBV7-3	TRBJ1-5	CASSLFGDQPQHF
NA	TRBV11-2	TRBJ2-3	CASSAPTSGKRVDTQYF
once	TRBV30	TRBJ2-7	CAWSITGLADYEQYF
NA	TRBV4-1	TRBJ1-5	CASSRDRVGQPQHF
once	TRBV19	TRBJ1-6	CATKQGPAFGSPLHF
NA	TRBV18	TRBJ2-5	CASSIQGSQETQYF
NA	TRBV28	TRBJ2-5	CASSFTGFETQYF
NA	TRBV5-1	TRBJ2-1	CASSLQGPVYNEQFF
once	TRBV18	TRBJ1-5	CASSPEGQPQHF
NA	TRBV30	TRBJ2-7	CAGGPNSYEQYF
NA	TRBV7-9	TRBJ1-2	CASSFRDRGLHGYTF
NA	TRBV6-6	TRBJ2-2	CASTGGITGELFF
NA	TRBV6-1	TRBJ1-5	CASSEVDPGNQPQHF
NA	TRBV6-5	TRBJ2-1	CASSTANEQFF
once	TRBV5-6	TRBJ2-3	CASSTGGRRGDTQYF
NA	TRBV9	TRBJ1-3	CASSDGPFSGNTIYF
NA	TRBV2	TRBJ1-4	CASSKDILGEKLFF
NA	TRBV10-3	TRBJ2-7	CAITESRTGEQYF
NA	TRBV7-3	TRBJ2-2	CASSLYWTERGTGLLGGELFF
NA	TRBV18	TRBJ1-1	CASSPPRGLATEAFF
NA	TRBV30	TRBJ1-6	CAWSVEVNSPLHF
once	TRBV4-1	TRBJ2-7	CASSQDGGRPSLWEQYF
NA	TRBV6-5	TRBJ1-4	CASSRTGEKLFF
NA	TRBV6-5	TRBJ2-6	CASSTTRSGANVLTF
NA	TRBV11-2	TRBJ1-1	CASSSQGAVTEAFF
NA	TRBV10-3	TRBJ2-1	CAISRGLGNNEQFF
NA	TRBV19	TRBJ2-2	CASSIVGQRNTGELFF
NA	TRBV6-6	TRBJ2-3	CASIRGGGLTDTQYF
NA	TRBV6-5	TRBJ2-3	CASRRDRSTDTQYF
NA	TRBV7-2	TRBJ2-7	CASSTLAGGAYEQYF
NA	TRBV10-3	TRBJ2-3	CAIRYLSITDTQYF
NA	TRBV9	TRBJ2-1	CASSGTPSAYNEQFF
once	TRBV5-1	TRBJ1-3	CASSFTDSGNTIYF
NA	TRBV9	TRBJ2-3	CASTRSGGGDTQYF
NA	TRBV5-4	TRBJ2-2	CASSKTGANTGELFF
NA	TRBV9	TRBJ1-6	CASSVGDTSISSPLHF
NA	TRBV27	TRBJ2-7	CASSGTSGGQYF
NA	TRBV28	TRBJ2-7	CASRLGSTGEQYF
NA	TRBV7-3	TRBJ2-1	CASSLTGLSYNEQFF
NA	TRBV5-4	TRBJ2-5	CASSSPRGQGEETQYF
NA	TRBV5-6	TRBJ2-7	CASSIQDLHEQYF
NA	TRBV10-3	TRBJ1-3	CAISANRGLTRLSGNTIYF
NA	TRBV10-3	TRBJ1-1	CATKNLMNTEAFF
NA	TRBV7-2	TRBJ2-5	CASSLGNPGTQYF
NA	TRBV29-1	TRBJ1-2	CSVEGAENTF
NA	TRBV7-2	TRBJ2-3	CAQGSSTDTQYF
NA	TRBV27	TRBJ2-5	CASSLSPPAGTPQETQYF
few	TRBV19	TRBJ1-2	CASSMGLKFADYGYTF
once	TRBV4-3	TRBJ1-6	CASSQDLKGSDYNSPLHF
NA	TRBV25-1	TRBJ1-2	CASSGGGGYTF
NA	TRBV5-4	TRBJ1-4	CASSDGKGQISEKLFF
NA	TRBV5-5	TRBJ2-2	CASSLGSSGRSTGELFF
NA	TRBV14	TRBJ2-2	CASSQDFLAGVYTGELFF